Reported below is one T cell receptor (beta chain). The data are from a study of shared T cell receptors in the human thymus. Germline lookup yields CDR1 LGHNA and CDR2 YNFKEQ. V was cut by 0 bases and J by 5 bases, with 15 bases left in between. This CDR3 is built from 16 residues. The table came from immunoSEQ multiplex PCR; TCRdb's copy has only in-frame clones and leaves some out. This sample has some 640,000 clones, with approximately 89% found just once. These data were also reused for a study on human thymus T cells. That report notes: The thymus tissue came from resections taken during corrective heart surgery. Blood and thymic repertoires both appeared biased in V and J gene usage.

V usage is TRBV4-2 and J usage is TRBJ2-3; D perhaps matches TRBD2 (7 bases). The sequenced material came from thymocytes. The receptor was derived from a boy younger than two with a congenital heart defect. CDR3 in DNA: TGTGCCAGCAGCCAAGATTTGGGGGGGCGCGGAGATACGCAGTATTTT. Amino acids: CASSQDLGGRGDTQYF.